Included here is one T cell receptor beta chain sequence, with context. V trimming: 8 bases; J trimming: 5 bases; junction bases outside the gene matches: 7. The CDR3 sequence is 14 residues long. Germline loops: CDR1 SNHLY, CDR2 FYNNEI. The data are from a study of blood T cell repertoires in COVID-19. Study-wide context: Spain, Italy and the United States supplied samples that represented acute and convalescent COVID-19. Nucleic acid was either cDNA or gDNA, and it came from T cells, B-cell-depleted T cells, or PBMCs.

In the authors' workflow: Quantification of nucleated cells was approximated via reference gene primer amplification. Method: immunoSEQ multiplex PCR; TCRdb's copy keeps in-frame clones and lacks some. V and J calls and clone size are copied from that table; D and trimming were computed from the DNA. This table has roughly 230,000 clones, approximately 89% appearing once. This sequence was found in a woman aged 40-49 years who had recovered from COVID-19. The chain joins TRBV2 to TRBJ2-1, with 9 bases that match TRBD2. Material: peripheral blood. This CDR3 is CASGGLASDNEQFF. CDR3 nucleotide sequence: TGTGCCAGCGGTGGACTAGCGTCCGACAATGAGCAGTTCTTC.